Described below is a single T cell receptor beta chain sequence and its context. This clonotype is labeled medium-sized (0.01 to 0.1%). What this receptor recognizes is not known. No much larger clonotype is one base removed from it; base qualities were not supplied. The receptor library was made with PCR. Reads for this sample came from an Illumina HiSeq 2500. TCR libraries were prepared with molecular barcoding, using unique molecular identifiers to normalize TCRbeta repertoire quantification. Using fastp trimming at Q25 and MiXCR clonotype assembly, TCRdb reanalyzed the public sequencing data and kept in-frame beta chains. Rows with one shared CDR3 protein collapse into an entry with the most common genes and DNA. The table for this sample lists about 16,000 distinct CDR3 sequences; 4.5% to 6.5% of them were counted only once. The ten biggest clones cover 6.9% of the sample. This record comes from a study of T-cell reconstitution after alpha-beta-depleted transplantation in children (TCRdb year 2016). Broadly, across the study: The study quantitatively tracked T-cell immune reconstitution after TCRalphabeta/CD19-depleted allogeneic hematopoietic cell transplantation in children using TCR repertoire profiling. Broad study findings and their caveats: The frequencies of hyperexpanded clones fell over the following months, and after one year, T-cell counts and TCRbeta diversity were mostly attributed to newly produced T cells. The apparently early recovery of alphabetaT-cell counts about two months after transplant reportedly depended on only several hundred rapidly expanded clones that came from non-depleted graft cells. The high TCRbeta diversity at day 60 in some patients was ascribed to recipient T cells and intrathymic progenitors that had survived conditioning.

This sample's treatment or condition label indicates: allogeneic hematopoietic cell transplantation with graft depleted of TCRalphabeta T cells and CD19 B cells. The transplant recipients were children given TCRalphabeta/CD19-depleted allogeneic hematopoietic cell grafts. The sample in question was PBMCs, obtained before TCRalphabeta/CD19-depleted stem cell transplant. This clonotype originated in a boy aged 5 to 17 with acute lymphoblastic leukemia, due to receive a stem cell transplant.

The DNA sequence is as follows: TGTGCCAGCAGCTTGGGACAGAGCTCCTACGAGCAGTACTTC. This translates into CASSLGQSSYEQYF. The chain is assembled from TRBV7-2 and TRBJ2-7, with 7 central nucleotides matching TRBD1. Trimmed from V: 3 bases; trimmed from J: 0 bases; junction bases lacking a gene match: 2. Based on the germline V gene, the CDR1 and CDR2 sequences are SGHTA and FQGNSA. From the cysteine through the phenylalanine, the CDR3 covers 14 amino acids. The kept DNA is CDR3 alone, 42 bases in frame from the first base.